The entry below gives a single T cell receptor beta chain sequence along with its context. The sample originates from a study of blood T cell repertoires in COVID-19. In the study overall: COVID-19 samples, acute and convalescent, were from the United States, Italy and Spain. PBMCs, B-cell-depleted T cells, or T cells provided the cDNA or gDNA that made up the material.

V lost 5 bases and J lost 6, with 8 bases in between. The length of the CDR3 is 11 residues. Germline CDR1 and CDR2: SEHNR and FQNEAQ (reference sequence). In the original analysis: Amplified reference gene primers provided the basis for estimating nucleated cell counts. The assay was immunoSEQ multiplex PCR, and TCRdb's table has in-frame clones only and misses some. V, J and clone size reflect that table, while D and trimming were determined from the DNA. The sample consists of around 160,000 clones, roughly 80% of them appearing once. The sequence was obtained from a human donor with acute or convalescent COVID-19. The donor label of this sample is uncertain. This chain uses TRBV7-9 with TRBJ2-7; the D is unclear. Sequenced sample: peripheral blood. CDR3 region: CASSQSGEQYF. CDR3 bases: TGTGCCAGCAGCCAATCGGGCGAGCAGTACTTC.